The present T cell receptor beta chain was sequenced within a study of cytomegalovirus exposure and HLA in healthy donors. Study overall: Drawn from HLA-typed donors, tens of millions of unique TCRs were held in an early data release.

PCR amplification relied on 60 Vbeta primers (plus 13 Jbeta primers). TCRdb keeps only in-frame clones here, not all; method: immunoSEQ multiplex PCR. The table lists about 150,000 clones, more than 70% of them singletons, with around 6.5% in the top ten. The CDR3 covers 13 residues. V was cut by 2 bases and J by 5 bases, with 7 bases left in between. Per the germline V gene, CDR1 is SGHAT and CDR2 is FQNNGV. Material for sequencing was PBMCs. This TCR derives from a male donor in good health and CMV-seropositive. The J gene is TRBJ1-3, the V gene TRBV11-2; no reliable D call. The CDR3 loop is CASSLSLRNTIYF. The CDR3 coding sequence is TGTGCCAGCAGCTTATCCCTAAGAAACACCATATATTTT.